This TCR beta chain derives from a study of cytomegalovirus exposure and HLA in healthy donors. Across the whole study: Among over 300 genotyped donors, 65% to 90% fell in the Caucasian-associated ancestry cluster.

Germline values: CDR1 KGHSH, CDR2 LQKENI. V was clipped by 6 bases and J by 2 bases; unmatched bases: 9. The CDR3 totals 16 residues. The PCR contained 60 Vbeta and 13 Jbeta primers. Measured with immunoSEQ multiplex PCR; TCRdb has only the in-frame clones, and not every one. The table lists 120,000 or so clones, approximately 66% of them singletons. This chain links TRBV18 with TRBJ2-7, with 11 bases that match TRBD2. This receptor was identified in a woman between 40 and 50 years old in good health and CMV-seropositive. Input material: PBMCs. Here the CDR3 DNA reads TGTGCCAGCTCTCTACCCGGGACTAGCGGTACCTACGAGCAGTACTTC. Protein sequence: CASSLPGTSGTYEQYF. Together with reference TRBV18 and TRBJ2-7, the CDR3 gives the full variable domain: NAGVMQNPRHLVRRRGQEARLRCSPMKGHSHVYWYRQLPEEGLKFMVYLQKENIIDESGMPKERFSAEFPKEGPSILRIQQVVRGDSAAYFCASSLPGTSGTYEQYFGPGTRLTVT.